This TCR beta chain appears in the sequencing data of a study of CD8 T cells in Susac syndrome. Whole-study context: Patients with Susac syndrome had blood drawn and were at that point therapy-naive, on corticosteroids, or on intravenous immunoglobulin alone.

FACS enriched CD8+ TEMRA cells, while bulk CD8+ and CD4+ were negatively isolated. The V and J ends lost 3 bases and 7 bases respectively, with 15 bases between them. CDR1 MGHRA and CDR2 YSYEKL come from the germline V gene. CDR3 length equals 14 residues. RNA in amounts of 0.5 to 1 ug was reverse transcribed with random hexamers. An immunoSEQ multiplex PCR amplified TCR beta CDR3 over 54 Vbeta and 13 Jbeta. TCRdb re-analysed the immunoSEQ multiplex PCR reads in MiXCR, keeping a single row per CDR3 protein. The sample holds roughly 250,000 distinct CDR3 sequences; 96% are singletons and the top ten take 0.1%. Remarks on this clonotype: The target antigen is unknown.

Whole-study findings and limits: Clonal expansion did not appear in Susac syndrome CD4+ T cell repertoires.

This TCR was sampled from a human donor with Susac syndrome. The chain couples TRBV4-1 to TRBJ1-1, with D possibly TRBD1 on 6 matching bases. The sequencing input was CD4+ T cells from PBMCs. The CDR3 spells CASSHAPGVDEAFF. The DNA of the CDR3 is TGCGCCAGCAGCCACGCACCAGGGGTAGATGAAGCTTTCTTT.